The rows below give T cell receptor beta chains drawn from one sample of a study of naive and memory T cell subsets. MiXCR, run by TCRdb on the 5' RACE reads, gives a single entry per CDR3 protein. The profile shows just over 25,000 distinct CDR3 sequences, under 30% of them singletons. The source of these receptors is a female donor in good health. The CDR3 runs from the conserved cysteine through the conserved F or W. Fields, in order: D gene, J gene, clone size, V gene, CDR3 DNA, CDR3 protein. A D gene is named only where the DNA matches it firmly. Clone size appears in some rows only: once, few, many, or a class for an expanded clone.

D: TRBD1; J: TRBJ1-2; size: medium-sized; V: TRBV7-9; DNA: TGTGCCAGCTTAGGGACAGGGGCCTTTTATGGCTACACCTTC; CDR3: CASLGTGAFYGYTF
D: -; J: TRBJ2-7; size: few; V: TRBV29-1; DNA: TGCAGCGTCCTTTCCTACGAGCAGTACTTC; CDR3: CSVLSYEQYF
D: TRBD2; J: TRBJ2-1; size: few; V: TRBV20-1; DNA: TGCAGTGCTAGAGTAGCTAGCGGGGCCGGTGAGCAGTTCTTC; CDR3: CSARVASGAGEQFF
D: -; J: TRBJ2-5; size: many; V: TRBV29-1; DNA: TGCAGCGTTGAAGAGGGGGTACAGACCCAGTACTTC; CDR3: CSVEEGVQTQYF
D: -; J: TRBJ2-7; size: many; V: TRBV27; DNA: TGTGCCAGCAGTCTTGGTTTAGGTGCCTACGAGCAGTACTTC; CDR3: CASSLGLGAYEQYF
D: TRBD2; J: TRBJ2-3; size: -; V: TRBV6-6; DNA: TGTGCCAGCACGATTTTAGCGGGTGACACAGATACGCAGTATTTT; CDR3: CASTILAGDTDTQYF
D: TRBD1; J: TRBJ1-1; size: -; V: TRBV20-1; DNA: TGCAGTGCTAGAGATGGGGACAGATTCACTGAAGCTTTCTTT; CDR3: CSARDGDRFTEAFF
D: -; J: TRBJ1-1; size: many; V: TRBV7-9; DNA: TGTGCCAGCAGCTTAGAGGGGCAGGGGGAAGCTTTCTTT; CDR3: CASSLEGQGEAFF
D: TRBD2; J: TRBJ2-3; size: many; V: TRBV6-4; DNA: TGTGCCAGCAGTGAGGATAGCGGGACTCCAGATACGCAGTATTTT; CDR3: CASSEDSGTPDTQYF
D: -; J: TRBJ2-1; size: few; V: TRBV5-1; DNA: TGCGCCAGCAGCTTGTACCAGGTAATAGACCTCTCCTACAATGAGCAGTTCTTC; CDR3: CASSLYQVIDLSYNEQFF
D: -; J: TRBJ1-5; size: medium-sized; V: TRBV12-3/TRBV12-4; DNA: TGTGCCAGCAGTTCCTCGGACATTAAGGGGCCCCAGCATTTT; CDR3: CASSSSDIKGPQHF
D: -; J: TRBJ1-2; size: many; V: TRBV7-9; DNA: TGTGCCAGCAGCAAAACAGGGTTAGGCTATGGCTACACCTTC; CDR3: CASSKTGLGYGYTF
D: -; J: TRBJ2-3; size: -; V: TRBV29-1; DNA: TGCAGCGTTGAATACGGGGGTGGGCAGTATTTT; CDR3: CSVEYGGGQYF
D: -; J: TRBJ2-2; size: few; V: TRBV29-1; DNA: TGCAGCGTCCGAGGCAGGGTCGCCGGGGAGCTGTTTTTT; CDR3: CSVRGRVAGELFF
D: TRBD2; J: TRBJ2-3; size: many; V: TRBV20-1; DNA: TGCAGTGCTAGAGCATCACTTGTGCGGGAGGGCCCGGATACGCAGTATTTT; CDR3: CSARASLVREGPDTQYF
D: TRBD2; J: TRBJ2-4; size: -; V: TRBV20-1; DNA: TGCAGTGCTAAGACGGGACTAGCTTCCCACATTCAGTACTTC; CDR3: CSAKTGLASHIQYF
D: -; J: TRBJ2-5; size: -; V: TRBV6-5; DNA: TGTGCCAGCAGTTTAACCGGGATCCAAGAGACCCAGTACTTC; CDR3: CASSLTGIQETQYF
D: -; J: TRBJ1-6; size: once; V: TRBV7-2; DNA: TGTGCCAGCAGCCCCCGTGGGCCGGGGGCAGGGTCACCCCTCCACTTT; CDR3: CASSPRGPGAGSPLHF